The rows below give T cell receptor beta chains drawn from one sample of a study of graft-versus-host responses after intestinal transplantation. The antigens of these receptors remain unknown. Assay used: immunoSEQ multiplex PCR; TCRdb lists only in-frame clones, some missing. The sample lists under 65,000 clones; about 94% were seen once. Sequencing used unstimulated CD4+ T cells sorted from spleen or lymph node cells, obtained before transplant. These receptors all stem from a human donor who was the organ donor for an intestinal transplant. The CDR3 runs from the conserved cysteine through the conserved F or W. The D gene is left open where the match is weak. Not all rows give a size; the values are once, few, many and, for expanded clones, a class.

d_call	j_call	v_call	clone_size	cdr3_aa	cdr3_nt
NA	TRBJ2-7	TRBV6-1	NA	CASKISGGLTYEQYF	TGTGCCAGCAAGATTTCGGGGGGCCTAACCTACGAGCAGTACTTC
TRBD2	TRBJ2-3	TRBV5-4	NA	CASSLRGDPTDTQYF	TGTGCCAGCAGCTTGCGGGGGGACCCCACAGATACGCAGTATTTT
NA	TRBJ2-3	TRBV6-4	once	CASSEGETDTQYF	TGTGCCAGCAGTGAGGGGGAAACAGATACGCAGTATTTT
NA	TRBJ1-6	TRBV6-5	few	CASSYKGSSYNSPLHF	TGTGCCAGCAGTTACAAGGGGAGCTCCTATAATTCACCCCTCCACTTT
TRBD2	TRBJ2-1	TRBV7-9	NA	CASSLGTPGLAGINEQFF	TGTGCCAGCAGCTTAGGCACCCCGGGACTAGCGGGGATTAATGAGCAGTTCTTC
NA	TRBJ2-2	TRBV5-1	NA	CATKTAPNTGELFF	TGCGCCACCAAGACGGCTCCGAACACCGGGGAGCTGTTTTTT
NA	TRBJ1-2	TRBV29-1	NA	CSVEASGTIAF	TGCAGCGTTGAAGCCTCCGGGACGATCGCCTTC
NA	TRBJ2-3	TRBV5-4	NA	CASSTGGRGGRSDTQYF	TGTGCCAGCAGCACCGGAGGGAGGGGGGGCCGGTCAGATACGCAGTATTTT
TRBD1	TRBJ1-4	TRBV10-3	NA	CAIRGRGDEKLFF	TGTGCCATCAGAGGCAGGGGGGATGAAAAACTGTTTTTT
NA	TRBJ2-7	TRBV6-6	NA	CASSYSGRAYEQYF	TGTGCCAGCAGTTACTCGGGACGGGCCTACGAGCAGTACTTC
TRBD1	TRBJ2-5	TRBV9	NA	CASSETGAETQYF	TGTGCCAGCAGCGAAACAGGGGCAGAGACCCAGTACTTC
TRBD1	TRBJ1-2	TRBV19	NA	CASNPTGGYGYTF	TGTGCCAGTAATCCGACAGGGGGCTATGGCTACACCTTC
NA	TRBJ1-3	TRBV19	NA	CASSNWGGSGNTIYF	TGTGCCAGTAGTAATTGGGGAGGCTCTGGAAACACCATATATTTT
NA	TRBJ1-2	TRBV15	once	CATSRDGETLYGYTF	TGTGCCACCAGCAGAGATGGTGAAACTCTCTATGGCTACACCTTC
NA	TRBJ2-7	TRBV10-3	NA	CAISGQRVLLYEQYF	TGTGCCATCAGTGGACAGCGCGTACTCCTCTACGAGCAGTACTTC
TRBD1	TRBJ1-1	TRBV25-1	NA	CASSQAMLTGGMNTEAFF	TGTGCCAGCAGCCAGGCTATGCTTACAGGGGGAATGAACACTGAAGCTTTCTTT
NA	TRBJ1-4	TRBV7-9	once	CASSPRTPGDEKLFF	TGTGCCAGCAGCCCTAGAACTCCAGGGGATGAAAAACTGTTTTTT
NA	TRBJ2-7	TRBV7-3	NA	CASSLNGFNEQYF	TGTGCCAGCAGTTTAAATGGGTTCAACGAGCAGTACTTC
TRBD1	TRBJ1-5	TRBV2	NA	CASRGDRGRFNQPQHF	TGTGCCAGCAGGGGGGACAGGGGGCGGTTTAATCAGCCCCAGCATTTT
NA	TRBJ2-7	TRBV5-1	NA	CASSLAGYSYEQYF	TGCGCCAGCAGCTTGGCCGGGTACAGCTACGAGCAGTACTTC
NA	TRBJ2-4	TRBV19	NA	CASSIQGNIQYF	TGTGCCAGTAGTATACAGGGGAACATTCAGTACTTC
NA	TRBJ1-2	TRBV18	NA	CASSPRVDRSSYGYTF	TGTGCCAGCTCACCGCGGGTAGACAGGTCGAGCTATGGCTACACCTTC
TRBD2	TRBJ2-1	TRBV7-9	NA	CASSVQGLAGAHYEQFF	TGTGCCAGCAGCGTTCAGGGACTAGCGGGGGCGCACTATGAGCAGTTCTTC
TRBD2	TRBJ2-5	TRBV10-2	NA	CASKPFGGAFETQYF	TGCGCCAGCAAGCCTTTCGGGGGGGCCTTTGAGACCCAGTACTTC
NA	TRBJ1-1	TRBV5-4	NA	CASSLFDSLNTEAFF	TGTGCCAGCAGCCTCTTTGACAGCTTGAACACTGAAGCTTTCTTT
TRBD2	TRBJ2-5	TRBV7-9	NA	CASSFPSGSLQETQYF	TGTGCCAGCAGCTTCCCTAGCGGGTCGCTCCAAGAGACCCAGTACTTC
NA	TRBJ1-5	TRBV21-1	NA	CASSNLGTQPQHF	TGTGCCAGCAGCAATCTGGGGACTCAGCCCCAGCATTTT
NA	TRBJ2-4	TRBV4-1	NA	CASSQEGNIAKNIQYF	TGCGCCAGCAGCCAAGAAGGGAACATAGCCAAAAACATTCAGTACTTC
TRBD1	TRBJ2-6	TRBV7-8	NA	CASSATGTGGLGANVLTF	TGTGCCAGCAGCGCCACCGGGACAGGGGGCTTGGGGGCCAACGTCCTGACTTTC
TRBD1	TRBJ1-5	TRBV7-2	NA	CASRRKTGSDQPQHF	TGTGCCAGCAGGCGCAAGACAGGGAGCGATCAGCCCCAGCATTTT
NA	TRBJ2-5	TRBV19	NA	CASSIGSGFDEETQYF	TGTGCCAGTAGTATCGGGTCAGGCTTTGATGAAGAGACCCAGTACTTC
TRBD2	TRBJ2-5	TRBV7-8	NA	CASSFRLAGSSRQTQYF	TGTGCCAGCAGCTTCCGTCTAGCGGGCTCATCTCGACAGACCCAGTACTTC
TRBD1	TRBJ1-5	TRBV25-1	NA	CASSTGGNQPQHF	TGTGCCAGCAGTACAGGGGGCAATCAGCCCCAGCATTTT
NA	TRBJ2-5	TRBV7-3	NA	CASSLTGGVQETQYF	TGTGCCAGCAGCTTAACCGGCGGGGTCCAAGAGACCCAGTACTTC
NA	TRBJ2-2	TRBV5-8	once	CASSSGVSGHTGELFF	TGTGCCAGCAGCTCGGGAGTTAGCGGACACACCGGGGAGCTGTTTTTT
NA	TRBJ1-5	TRBV18	NA	CASSPLHSNQPQHF	TGTGCCAGCTCACCACTTCATAGCAATCAGCCCCAGCATTTT
TRBD2	TRBJ2-1	TRBV7-2	NA	CASSHSGGPYNEQFF	TGTGCCAGCAGCCACAGCGGGGGACCCTACAATGAGCAGTTCTTC
NA	TRBJ1-4	TRBV7-6	NA	CASSLEGRKRGKLFF	TGTGCCAGCAGCTTAGAGGGACGAAAGAGGGGAAAACTGTTTTTT
NA	TRBJ2-5	TRBV11-1	NA	CASSYVGGPWETQYF	TGTGCCAGCAGCTACGTCGGGGGGCCGTGGGAGACCCAGTACTTC
NA	TRBJ1-5	TRBV6-5	NA	CASRNAGAGNQPQHF	TGTGCCAGCAGGAACGCAGGGGCGGGCAATCAGCCCCAGCATTTT
NA	TRBJ1-5	TRBV2	NA	CASSRTDQGQPQHF	TGTGCCAGCAGCAGGACAGATCAGGGTCAGCCCCAGCATTTT
NA	TRBJ1-6	TRBV9	NA	CASSVASSSYNSPLHF	TGTGCCAGCAGCGTAGCGAGTAGCTCCTATAATTCACCCCTCCACTTT
NA	TRBJ2-7	TRBV11-2	NA	CASSLVRAFEQYF	TGTGCCAGCAGCTTAGTCAGGGCTTTCGAGCAGTACTTC
NA	TRBJ2-1	TRBV7-2	NA	CASSLATPNNEQFF	TGTGCCAGCAGCTTAGCCACCCCGAACAATGAGCAGTTCTTC
TRBD1	TRBJ1-5	TRBV9	NA	CASSVDPGTGESNQPQHF	TGTGCCAGCAGCGTAGACCCGGGGACAGGGGAAAGCAATCAGCCCCAGCATTTT
TRBD2	TRBJ2-1	TRBV9	NA	CASSVDVGGGSNEQFF	TGTGCCAGCAGCGTAGATGTCGGCGGGGGGTCGAATGAGCAGTTCTTC